This is a list of T cell receptor beta chains from one sample in a study of Graves' ophthalmopathy and Graves' hyperthyroidism. In TCRdb, the multiplex PCR reads were re-called with MiXCR into one record per CDR3 protein. The data hold around 51,000 distinct CDR3 sequences, with under 55% observed a single time. Sequences were obtained from peripheral blood. These TCRs come from an adult man with Graves' ophthalmopathy. Both conserved end residues are part of each CDR3. D genes are given only for firm matches. Clone size is given for some rows only: seen once, a few or many times, or a class if the clone is expanded.

j_call cdr3_length d_call v_call clone_size cdr3_nt cdr3_aa
TRBJ2-1 13 - TRBV12-3/TRBV12-4 few TGTGCCAGCAGGCAAGGCTGGAACAATGAGCAGTTCTTC CASRQGWNNEQFF
TRBJ2-3 16 TRBD2 TRBV5-8 once TGTGCCAGCAGCTTGGGGACTAGCGGGGGCACAGATACGCAGTATTTT CASSLGTSGGTDTQYF
TRBJ2-5 15 TRBD2 TRBV5-6 many TGTGCCAGCAGCTCCCTCGGACTAGGACAAGAGACCCAGTACTTC CASSSLGLGQETQYF
TRBJ2-7 14 TRBD1 TRBV20-1 - TGCAGTGCCCCCGTGGGACAGCTCTCCTACGAGCAGTACTTC CSAPVGQLSYEQYF
TRBJ2-7 14 - TRBV28 - TGTGCCAGCAGTTCGGACAGCGGACACTACGAGCAGTACTTC CASSSDSGHYEQYF
TRBJ2-3 15 - TRBV7-2 few TGTGCCAGCAGCCGGGACCCTACAAACACAGATACGCAGTATTTT CASSRDPTNTDTQYF
TRBJ2-6 17 TRBD2 TRBV5-6 - TGTGCCAGCACAGGGAGGGTGGCAGACTCGGGGGCCAACGTCCTGACTTTC CASTGRVADSGANVLTF
TRBJ1-4 16 - TRBV4-3 once TGCGCCAGCAGCCAAGATGCAGGACTCTATGGGGAAAAACTGTTTTTT CASSQDAGLYGEKLFF
TRBJ1-1 14 - TRBV18 - TGTGCCAGCTCACTTACAGGGTTCAACACTGAAGCTTTCTTT CASSLTGFNTEAFF
TRBJ2-1 15 TRBD1 TRBV2 - TGTGCCAGCAGGCGACAGGGGAGCTCCTACAATGAGCAGTTCTTC CASRRQGSSYNEQFF
TRBJ1-4 16 TRBD1 TRBV7-4 - TGTGCCAGCAGCCAGCGACAGCGACAGGGAGATGAAAAACTGTTTTTT CASSQRQRQGDEKLFF
TRBJ2-1 15 - TRBV7-9 many TGTGCCAGCAGCTTAGTGGGGACTGGGCCCAATGAGCAGTTCTTC CASSLVGTGPNEQFF
TRBJ1-6 15 - TRBV7-9 - TGTGCCAGCAGCCTCACCGGGTCTTATAATTCACCCCTCCACTTT CASSLTGSYNSPLHF
TRBJ2-3 13 - TRBV6-4 many TGTGCCAGCAGCGGGGATAGCACAGATACGCAGTATTTT CASSGDSTDTQYF
TRBJ2-5 13 - TRBV25-1 - TGTGCCAGCAGTGAATTGGGCCAAGAGACCCAGTACTTC CASSELGQETQYF
TRBJ2-7 15 - TRBV12-5 many TGTGCTAGTGGTACCGGACTCCTCAGAGACTACGAGCAGTACTTC CASGTGLLRDYEQYF
TRBJ1-2 14 - TRBV5-5 - TGTGCCAGCAGCTTAGGGGTCGGGGGCTATGGCTACACCTTC CASSLGVGGYGYTF
TRBJ2-3 12 TRBD2 TRBV7-9 - TGTGCCAGCAGCCGGGGGGCAGATACGCAGTATTTT CASSRGADTQYF
TRBJ1-3 16 TRBD1 TRBV6-5 - TGTGCCAGCAGTTACTCCACAGGGGGCCTAGGAAACACCATATATTTT CASSYSTGGLGNTIYF
TRBJ2-1 13 - TRBV29-1 - TGCAGCGTTGGTGCGGCTTCCTACAATGAGCAGTTCTTC CSVGAASYNEQFF
TRBJ2-2 14 - TRBV11-3 many TGTGCCAGCAGCTTAATCGGGGGTGCCGGGGAGCTGTTTTTT CASSLIGGAGELFF
TRBJ2-2 13 - TRBV7-9 - TGTGCCAGCAGCCGCGACATCGCCGGGGAGCTGTTTTTT CASSRDIAGELFF
TRBJ2-7 14 TRBD1 TRBV19 few TGTGCCAGCAACAGGGGGCAAAGCCCCTACGAGCAGTACTTC CASNRGQSPYEQYF
TRBJ1-6 16 - TRBV5-1 - TGCGCCAGCAGCCTATACGGGGACGCCGGAAATTCACCCCTCCACTTT CASSLYGDAGNSPLHF
TRBJ2-7 13 - TRBV11-3 many TGTGCCAGCAGCTTCGCTACGGGGTACGAGCAGTACTTC CASSFATGYEQYF
TRBJ1-1 14 - TRBV19 - TGTGCCAGTAGTGTACAGGTCATGAACACTGAAGCTTTCTTT CASSVQVMNTEAFF
TRBJ2-3 19 - TRBV6-6 many TGTGCCAGCAGTTACTTGGGAGAAAAGGGACACCCTAGCACAGATACGCAGTATTTT CASSYLGEKGHPSTDTQYF
TRBJ1-2 13 - TRBV10-3 - TGTGCCATCAGTGAAAGGGGAAACTATGGCTACACCTTC CAISERGNYGYTF
TRBJ1-4 10 - TRBV19 many TGTGCCAGTAGTGGGGAAAAACTGTTTTTT CASSGEKLFF
TRBJ2-1 12 - TRBV20-1 medium-sized TGCAGTGCTACAAGGGACGGGAATGAGCAGTTCTTC CSATRDGNEQFF
TRBJ1-5 15 - TRBV5-1 many TGCGCCAGCAGCTTGGAAGGGTATAGCAATCAGCCCCAGCATTTT CASSLEGYSNQPQHF
TRBJ2-1 16 TRBD2 TRBV20-1 - TGCAGTGCTAGAGACCCTAGCGGCCGATCCTACAATGAGCAGTTCTTC CSARDPSGRSYNEQFF
TRBJ1-3 15 TRBD1 TRBV20-1 many TGCAGTGCTAGGGGGACAGGTACCGGTGGAAACACCATATATTTT CSARGTGTGGNTIYF
TRBJ2-1 15 - TRBV5-8 many TGTGCCAGCAGCTTGCAGGCAGGGCGAGTCAATGAGCAGTTCTTC CASSLQAGRVNEQFF
TRBJ2-1 15 - TRBV5-1 - TGCACCAGCAGCCCCCCGGGGAGTCCCTACAATGTGCAGTTCTTC CTSSPPGSPYNVQFF
TRBJ2-7 15 - TRBV12-3/TRBV12-4 - TGTGCCAGCAGTTTGGGCAGGGGCCAATCCTACGAGCAGTACTTC CASSLGRGQSYEQYF
TRBJ2-5 14 - TRBV24-1 - TGTGCCACCAGTGGTCTACAGAACCAAGAGACCCAGTACTTC CATSGLQNQETQYF
TRBJ1-6 15 - TRBV5-4 - TGTGCCAGCAGCCGGACGGAGGGAGGTAATTCACCCCTCCACTTT CASSRTEGGNSPLHF
TRBJ2-5 16 TRBD2 TRBV2 many TGTGCCAGCAGTGAAGATTGGGAGGGATCATTAGAGACCCAGTACTTC CASSEDWEGSLETQYF
TRBJ2-7 13 - TRBV5-8 many TGTGCCAGCAGTTTGATGGACGCAGACGAGCAGTACTTC CASSLMDADEQYF
TRBJ1-2 14 - TRBV10-3 few TGTGCCACCCGGACAGAGGGGGGCAACTATGGCTACACCTTC CATRTEGGNYGYTF